This TCR beta chain was sequenced during a study of post-analysis software for immune sequencing data. This clonotype was observed at least ten times. Its antigen is not identified. TCR beta libraries were prepared from cDNA with unique molecular identifiers. From the PCR reads, TCRdb called clonotypes with MiXCR, one entry per CDR3 protein. The table shows approximately 250,000 distinct CDR3 sequences, with less than 40% occurring only once. The CDR3 loop spans 16 amino acids. The germline V and J ends were trimmed by 0 bases and 6 bases, with 15 bases remaining between them. Germline loops: CDR1 DFQATT, CDR2 SNEGSKA (reference sequence). General observations from the study: Roughly 5 TRBV segments, TRBV5-6, TRBV5-1 and TRBV20-1 among them, were found more frequent in patients than controls.

The source material was blood. The chain links TRBV20-1 to TRBJ1-6; a weak D match, TRBD1 (6 bases). The receptor comes from a girl aged 10-17 years with multiple sclerosis. The CDR3 sequence is CSARDSSNRVNSPLHF. CDR3 DNA sequence: TGCAGTGCTAGAGACAGTTCCAACAGGGTTAATTCACCCCTCCACTTT.